Below are 5 T cell receptor beta chains sequenced from a single sample in a study of shared clonotypes between healthy human individuals (dated by TCRdb to 2018 to 2020). The method was the immunoSEQ multiplex PCR assay. TCRdb took this table from immuneACCESS and kept in-frame rearrangements with V and J called. Such tables lack part of the clones; where checked against another copy, unresolved V genes explain under half of the gap, and the rest is unexplained. The sample table shows 950,000 to 1,300,000 clones, and 65% to 80% are seen once. The ten largest clones represent 1.4% of the sample. The specimen sequenced was memory CD4+ T cells sorted from blood. The meaning of the sample's cell subset or site label: CD45RA-negative fraction. These receptors all come from a man between 18 and 35 years old in good health.

The gene calls are TRBV7-2 and TRBJ1-2; D remains unclear. V dropped 2 bases and J dropped 6 bases, with 13 bases sitting between them. The CDR3 loop spans 14 amino acids. Germline V lookup: CDR1 SGHTA, CDR2 FQGNSA. The chain's CDR3 is CASSLRRAYNGYTF. CDR3 bases: TGTGCCAGCAGCTTAAGAAGGGCCTACAATGGCTACACCTTC.

This clone was observed a handful of times. The chain has TRBV21-1 and TRBJ1-1. TRBV21-1 is noted as a pseudogene. This CDR3 has 12 residues. This CDR3 is CASTLEGTEAFF. The CDR3 DNA reads TGTGCCAGCACCCTCGAGGGGACTGAAGCTTTCTTT.

Remarks on this clone: Relative to the germline gene, one junction end is altered; a read error may explain this. Other DNA sequences in the same sample also yield this CDR3. The rearrangement joins TRBV7-2 to TRBJ2-1; the match to TRBD2 covers 9 bases. Germline assignment: CDR1 SGHTA and CDR2 FQGNSA. The CDR3 has 15 amino acids. The DNA for the CDR3 is TGTGCCAGCAGCCTAGCGGGGTCCTCCTACAATGAGCAGTTCTTC. Translating gives CASSLAGSSYNEQFF.

The chain joins TRBV27 to TRBJ2-1, with 9 bases matching TRBD1. From germline, CDR1 is MNHEY and CDR2 SMNVEV (reference sequence). The CDR3 is made up of 14 amino acids. J was trimmed by 9 bases and V by 5 bases; bases with no gene match: 8. Written as DNA, the CDR3 is TGTGCCAGCAGTCCGAGGACAGGGGTTGGTGAGCAGTTCTTC. Its translation is CASSPRTGVGEQFF.

This clone was detected a few times. The chain has TRBV30 and TRBJ1-3; D not resolved. The germline CDR1 and CDR2 sequences are GTSNPN and SVGIG (reference sequence). The CDR3 runs to 14 residues. Trimming took off 0 bases at V and 0 bases at J, with 6 bases between the two ends. This CDR3 reads CAWSVFASGNTIYF. DNA of the CDR3: TGTGCCTGGAGTGTATTTGCCTCTGGAAACACCATATATTTT.